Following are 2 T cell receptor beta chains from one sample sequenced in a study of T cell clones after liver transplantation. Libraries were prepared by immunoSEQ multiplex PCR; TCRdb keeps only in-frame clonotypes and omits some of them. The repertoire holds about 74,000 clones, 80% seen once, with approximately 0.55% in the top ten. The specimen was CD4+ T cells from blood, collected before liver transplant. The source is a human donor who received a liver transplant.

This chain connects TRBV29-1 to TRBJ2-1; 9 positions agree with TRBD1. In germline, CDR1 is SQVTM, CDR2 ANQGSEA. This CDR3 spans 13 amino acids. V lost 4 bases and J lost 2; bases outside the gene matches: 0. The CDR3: CSVGQGAYNEQFF. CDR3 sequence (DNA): TGCAGCGTTGGACAGGGGGCCTACAATGAGCAGTTCTTC.

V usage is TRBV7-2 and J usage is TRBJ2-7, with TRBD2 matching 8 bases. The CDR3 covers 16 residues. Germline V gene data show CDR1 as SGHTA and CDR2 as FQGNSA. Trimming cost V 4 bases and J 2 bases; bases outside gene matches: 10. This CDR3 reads CASSSQGAGGPYEQYF. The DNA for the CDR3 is TGTGCCAGCAGCTCCCAGGGTGCGGGAGGACCCTACGAGCAGTACTTC.